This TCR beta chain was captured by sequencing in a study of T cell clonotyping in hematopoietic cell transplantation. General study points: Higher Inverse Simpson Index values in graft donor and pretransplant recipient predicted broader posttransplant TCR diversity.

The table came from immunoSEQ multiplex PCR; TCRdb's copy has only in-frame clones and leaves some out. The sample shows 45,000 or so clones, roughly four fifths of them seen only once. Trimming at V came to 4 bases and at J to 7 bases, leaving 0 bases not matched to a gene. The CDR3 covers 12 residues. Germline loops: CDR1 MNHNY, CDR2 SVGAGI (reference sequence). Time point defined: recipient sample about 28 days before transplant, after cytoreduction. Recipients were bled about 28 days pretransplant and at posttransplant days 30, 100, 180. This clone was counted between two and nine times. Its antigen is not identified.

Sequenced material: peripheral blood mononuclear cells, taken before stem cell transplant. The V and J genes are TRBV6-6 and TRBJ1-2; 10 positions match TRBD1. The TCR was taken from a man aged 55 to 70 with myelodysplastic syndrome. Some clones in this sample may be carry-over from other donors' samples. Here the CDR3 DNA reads TGTGCCAGCAGTTGGGACAGGGGTGGCTACACCTTC. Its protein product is CASSWDRGGYTF.